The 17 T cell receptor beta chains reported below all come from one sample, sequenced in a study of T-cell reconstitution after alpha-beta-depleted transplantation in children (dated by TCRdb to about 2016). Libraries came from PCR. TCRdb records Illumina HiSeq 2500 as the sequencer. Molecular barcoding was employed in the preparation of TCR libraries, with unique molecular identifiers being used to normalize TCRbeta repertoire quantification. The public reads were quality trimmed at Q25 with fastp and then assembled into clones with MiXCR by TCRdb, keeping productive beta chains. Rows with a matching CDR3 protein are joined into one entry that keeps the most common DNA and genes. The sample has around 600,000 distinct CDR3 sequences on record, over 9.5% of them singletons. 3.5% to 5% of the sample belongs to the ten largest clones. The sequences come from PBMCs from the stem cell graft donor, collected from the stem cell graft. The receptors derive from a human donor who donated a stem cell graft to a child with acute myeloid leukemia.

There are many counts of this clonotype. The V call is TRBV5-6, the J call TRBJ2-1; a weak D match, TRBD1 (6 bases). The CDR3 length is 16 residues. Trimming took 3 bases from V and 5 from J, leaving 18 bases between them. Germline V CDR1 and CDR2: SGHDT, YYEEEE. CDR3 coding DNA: TGTGCCAGCAGCTGCCCTGCAGGGGATGGGGACAATGAGCAGTTCTTC. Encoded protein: CASSCPAGDGDNEQFF.

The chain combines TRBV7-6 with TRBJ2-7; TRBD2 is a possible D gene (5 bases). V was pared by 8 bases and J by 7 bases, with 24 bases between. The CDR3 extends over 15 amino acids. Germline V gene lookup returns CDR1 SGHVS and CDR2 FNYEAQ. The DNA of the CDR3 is TGTGCCAGCGGCCCCCCTCTAGCCGCCTTCCAGGAGCAGTACTTC. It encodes CASGPPLAAFQEQYF.

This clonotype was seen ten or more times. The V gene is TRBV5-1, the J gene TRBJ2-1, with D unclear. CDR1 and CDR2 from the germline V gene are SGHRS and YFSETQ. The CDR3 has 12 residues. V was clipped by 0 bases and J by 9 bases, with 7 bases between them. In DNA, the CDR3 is TGCGCCAGCAGCTTGGACGGTGTTGAGCAGTTCTTC. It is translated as CASSLDGVEQFF.

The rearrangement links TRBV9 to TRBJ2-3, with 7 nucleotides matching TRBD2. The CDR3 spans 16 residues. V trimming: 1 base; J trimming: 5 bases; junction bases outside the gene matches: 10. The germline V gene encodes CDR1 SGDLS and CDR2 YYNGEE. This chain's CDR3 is CASSVLGTTPGDTQYF. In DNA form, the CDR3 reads TGTGCCAGCAGCGTACTCGGGACTACTCCCGGAGATACGCAGTATTTT.

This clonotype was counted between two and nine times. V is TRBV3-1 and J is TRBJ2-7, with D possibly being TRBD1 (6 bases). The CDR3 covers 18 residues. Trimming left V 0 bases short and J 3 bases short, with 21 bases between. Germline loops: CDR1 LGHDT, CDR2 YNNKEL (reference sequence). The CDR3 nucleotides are TGTGCCAGCAGCCAAGATCTTTCTGGACAGACCGTTGTCTACGAGCAGTACTTC. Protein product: CASSQDLSGQTVVYEQYF.

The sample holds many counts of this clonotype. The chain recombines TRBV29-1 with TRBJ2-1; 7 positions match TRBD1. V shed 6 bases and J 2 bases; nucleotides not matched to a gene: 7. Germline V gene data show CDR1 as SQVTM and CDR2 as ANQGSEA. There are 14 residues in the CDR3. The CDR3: CSVAQRGPYNEQFF. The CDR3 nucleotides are TGCAGCGTAGCCCAGAGGGGGCCCTACAATGAGCAGTTCTTC.

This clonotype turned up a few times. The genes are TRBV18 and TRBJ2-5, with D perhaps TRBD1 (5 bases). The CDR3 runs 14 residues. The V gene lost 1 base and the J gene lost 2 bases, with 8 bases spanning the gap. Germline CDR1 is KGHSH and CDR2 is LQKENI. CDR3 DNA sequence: TGTGCCAGCTCACCACGACAGACTCAAGAGACCCAGTACTTC. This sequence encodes CASSPRQTQETQYF. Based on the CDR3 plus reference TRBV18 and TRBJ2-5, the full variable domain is NAGVMQNPRHLVRRRGQEARLRCSPMKGHSHVYWYRQLPEEGLKFMVYLQKENIIDESGMPKERFSAEFPKEGPSILRIQQVVRGDSAAYFCASSPRQTQETQYFGPGTRLLVL.

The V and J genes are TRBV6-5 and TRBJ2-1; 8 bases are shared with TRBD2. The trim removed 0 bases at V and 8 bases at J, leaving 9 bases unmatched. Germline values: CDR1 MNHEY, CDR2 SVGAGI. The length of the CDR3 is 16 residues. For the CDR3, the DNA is TGTGCCAGCAGTTACTCCACTAGCGGCCCAGTGTATGAGCAGTTCTTC. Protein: CASSYSTSGPVYEQFF.

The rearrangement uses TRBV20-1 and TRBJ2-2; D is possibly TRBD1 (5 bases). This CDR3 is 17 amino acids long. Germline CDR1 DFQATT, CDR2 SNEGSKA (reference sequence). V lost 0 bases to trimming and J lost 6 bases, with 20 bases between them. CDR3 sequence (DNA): TGCAGTGCTAGAGATCCAAGCCTACAGGTGGGGCCCGGGGAGCTGTTTTTT. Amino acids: CSARDPSLQVGPGELFF.

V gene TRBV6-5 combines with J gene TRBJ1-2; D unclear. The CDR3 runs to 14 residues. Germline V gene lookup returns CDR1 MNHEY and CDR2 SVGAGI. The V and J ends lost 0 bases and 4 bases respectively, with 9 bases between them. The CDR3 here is CASSYSKGFYGYTF. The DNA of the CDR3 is TGTGCCAGCAGTTACTCGAAAGGCTTCTATGGCTACACCTTC.

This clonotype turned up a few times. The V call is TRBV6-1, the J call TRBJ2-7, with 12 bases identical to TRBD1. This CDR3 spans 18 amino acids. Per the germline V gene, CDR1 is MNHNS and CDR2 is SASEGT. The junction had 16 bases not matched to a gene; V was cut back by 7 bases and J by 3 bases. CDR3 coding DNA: TGTGCCAGCACGTCCCCGGGACAGGGGGCGGGGGTGATCTACGAGCAGTACTTC. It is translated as CASTSPGQGAGVIYEQYF.

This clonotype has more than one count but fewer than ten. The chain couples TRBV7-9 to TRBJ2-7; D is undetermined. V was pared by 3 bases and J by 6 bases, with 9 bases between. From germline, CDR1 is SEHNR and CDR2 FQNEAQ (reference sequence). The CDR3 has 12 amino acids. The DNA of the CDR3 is TGTGCCAGCAGCTTCGATAGGTTCGAGCAGTACTTC. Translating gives CASSFDRFEQYF. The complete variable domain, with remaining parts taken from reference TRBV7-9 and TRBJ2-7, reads DTGVSQNPRHKITKRGQNVTFRCDPISEHNRLYWYRQTLGQGPEFLTYFQNEAQLEKSRLLSDRFSAERPKGSFSTLEIQRTEQGDSAMYLCASSFDRFEQYFGPGTRLTVT.

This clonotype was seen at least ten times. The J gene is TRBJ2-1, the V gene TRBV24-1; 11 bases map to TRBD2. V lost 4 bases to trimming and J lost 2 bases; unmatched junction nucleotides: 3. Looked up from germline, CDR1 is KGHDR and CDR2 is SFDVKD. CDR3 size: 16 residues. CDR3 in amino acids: CATSDLTSGTYNEQFF. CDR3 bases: TGTGCCACCAGTGACTTGACTAGCGGGACCTACAATGAGCAGTTCTTC.

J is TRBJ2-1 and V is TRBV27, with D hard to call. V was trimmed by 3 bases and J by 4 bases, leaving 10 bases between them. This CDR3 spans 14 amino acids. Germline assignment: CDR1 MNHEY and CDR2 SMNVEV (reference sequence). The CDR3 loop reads CASSFETGYNEQFF. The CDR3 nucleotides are TGTGCCAGCAGTTTCGAGACTGGGTACAATGAGCAGTTCTTC.

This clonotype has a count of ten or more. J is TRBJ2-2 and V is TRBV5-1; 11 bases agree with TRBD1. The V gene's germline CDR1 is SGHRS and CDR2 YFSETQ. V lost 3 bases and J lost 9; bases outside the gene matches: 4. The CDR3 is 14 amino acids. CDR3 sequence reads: CASSSGQGDRELFF. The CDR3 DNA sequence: TGCGCCAGCAGCTCGGGACAGGGGGACCGGGAGCTGTTTTTT. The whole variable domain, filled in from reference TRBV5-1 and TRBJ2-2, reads KAGVTQTPRYLIKTRGQQVTLSCSPISGHRSVSWYQQTPGQGLQFLFEYFSETQRNKGNFPGRFSGRQFSNSRSEMNVSTLELGDSALYLCASSSGQGDRELFFGEGSRLTVL.

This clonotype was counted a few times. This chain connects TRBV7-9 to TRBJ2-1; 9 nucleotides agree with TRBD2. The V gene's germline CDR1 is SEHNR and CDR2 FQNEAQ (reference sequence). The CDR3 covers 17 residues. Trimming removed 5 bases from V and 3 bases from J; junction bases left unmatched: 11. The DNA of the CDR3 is TGTGCCAGCAGCCCCTTGGGAGCGGGAGGTCTCTACAATGAGCAGTTCTTC. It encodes CASSPLGAGGLYNEQFF.

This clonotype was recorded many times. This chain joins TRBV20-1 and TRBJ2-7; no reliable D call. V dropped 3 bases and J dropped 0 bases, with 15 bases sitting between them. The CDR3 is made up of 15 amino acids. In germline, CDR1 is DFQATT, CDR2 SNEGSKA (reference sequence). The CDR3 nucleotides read TGCAGTGCTAGCGATGCTATGGGTCCCTCCTACGAGCAGTACTTC. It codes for CSASDAMGPSYEQYF.